This T cell receptor (beta chain) was captured in a study of blood T cell repertoires in COVID-19. Germline values: CDR1 SGDLS, CDR2 YYNGEE. CDR3 length: 14 amino acids. V was shortened by 4 bases and J by 4 bases, with 13 bases between the two germline ends. Authors' analysis steps: Quantification of nucleated cells was approximated via reference gene primer amplification. The protocol was immunoSEQ multiplex PCR, while the TCRdb copy is restricted to in-frame clones and leaves out a portion. D and trimming were read from the DNA, whereas the V and J calls and clone size are those reported in that table. There are about 170,000 clones in the sample; more than 70% occur only once, and less than 20% lies in the top ten.

The sequenced sample consisted of peripheral blood. This sequence joins TRBV9 and TRBJ2-3; D is perhaps TRBD2 (6 bases). This TCR derives from a woman aged 70-85 years who had recovered from COVID-19. The CDR3 is CASSPRDSPDTQYF. CDR3 DNA sequence: TGTGCCAGCAGCCCCCGGGACTCCCCAGATACGCAGTATTTT.